This TCR beta chain was sequenced during a study of blood T cell repertoires in COVID-19. Study-level information: Sample material is recorded as cDNA or gDNA derived from T cells, B-cell-depleted T cells, or PBMCs.

In the study's own analysis: Cell counts per sample came from amplifying reference gene primers. The data were produced by immunoSEQ multiplex PCR, yet TCRdb's version contains in-frame clones alone and is incomplete. The D gene and trimming were derived from the DNA, and the V and J assignments and clone size from that table. Of about 160,000 clones in the sample, 85% were seen once. Germline V gene lookup returns CDR1 SGDLS and CDR2 YYNGEE. This CDR3 is 13 amino acids long. Trimming left V 3 bases short and J 4 bases short, with 7 bases between. Sequencing input: peripheral blood. This TCR was recovered from a human donor with acute or convalescent COVID-19. The donor label of this sample is uncertain. This rearrangement joins TRBV9 to TRBJ2-2; no clear D gene. The CDR3 sequence: CASSAPGTGELFF. DNA for the CDR3: TGTGCCAGCAGCGCCCCGGGCACCGGGGAGCTGTTTTTT.